This paragraph covers one T cell receptor beta chain sequence. Method: immunoSEQ multiplex PCR; TCRdb's copy keeps in-frame clones and lacks some. The sample shows about 61,000 clones, around 97% of them seen only once. This record belongs to a study of technical replicates of blood from a few donors. The length of the CDR3 is 15 residues. V was clipped by 6 bases and J by 3 bases; unmatched bases: 7. The germline V gene has CDR1 MNHNS and CDR2 SASEGT. The sequencing sample was made of T cells isolated from PBMCs. This rearrangement joins TRBV6-1 to TRBJ2-7; 11 bases map to TRBD1. This TCR derives from a human donor in good health. The CDR3 bases are TGTGCCAGCAGCGTAGGACAGGGGGCGAACTACGAGCAGTACTTC. It encodes CASSVGQGANYEQYF.